The rows below give T cell receptor beta chains drawn from one sample of a study of cytotoxic CD8 clonotypes in ibrutinib-treated CLL. The data were produced by immunoSEQ multiplex PCR, yet TCRdb's version contains in-frame clones alone and is incomplete. The repertoire includes around 60,000 clones, around 52% of them detected once, and over 12% sits in the top ten. Sequenced here: PBMCs, sampled after 12 months of ibrutinib treatment. The receptors shown here come from a human donor with chronic lymphocytic leukemia. Both conserved end residues are part of each CDR3. Fields, in order: D gene, J gene, clone size, V gene, CDR3 DNA, CDR3 protein. D genes are given only for firm matches. Part of the rows lack a size; the others show once, few, many or a class for expanded clones.

D: .
J: TRBJ1-1
size: few
V: TRBV6-5
DNA: TGTGCAACCATGAGGGGAAACACTGAAGCTTTCTTT
CDR3: CATMRGNTEAFF

D: .
J: TRBJ2-7
size: .
V: TRBV27
DNA: TGTGCCAGCAGTTCCCAGACTTTACTGGGCTCCTACGAGCAGTACTTC
CDR3: CASSSQTLLGSYEQYF

D: .
J: TRBJ2-5
size: .
V: TRBV27
DNA: TGTGCCAGCAGTCCGGACAGAAGCCAAGAGACCCAGTACTTC
CDR3: CASSPDRSQETQYF

D: .
J: TRBJ2-5
size: .
V: TRBV2
DNA: TGTGCCAGCAGTACGCAGGGAAAACAAGAGACCCAGTACTTC
CDR3: CASSTQGKQETQYF

D: TRBD2
J: TRBJ2-1
size: .
V: TRBV29-1
DNA: TGCAGCGTTGTGATCCGGGGGGGAAATGAGCAGTTCTTC
CDR3: CSVVIRGGNEQFF

D: .
J: TRBJ1-4
size: .
V: TRBV4-1
DNA: TGCGCCAGCAGCCTAGGACAGATTAATGAAAAACTGTTTTTT
CDR3: CASSLGQINEKLFF

D: .
J: TRBJ2-3
size: .
V: TRBV18
DNA: TGTGCCAGCTCACCAAGAACGACAGATACGCAGTATTTT
CDR3: CASSPRTTDTQYF

D: .
J: TRBJ2-7
size: .
V: TRBV6-5
DNA: TGTGCCAGCAGTTACCGGCAGGGGGGTGGCTACGAGCAGTACTTC
CDR3: CASSYRQGGGYEQYF

D: .
J: TRBJ1-5
size: few
V: TRBV5-5
DNA: TGTGCCAGCAGTAGGGAGCCGTGGCAGCCCCAGCATTTT
CDR3: CASSREPWQPQHF

D: .
J: TRBJ2-1
size: .
V: TRBV11-3
DNA: TGTGCCAGCAGCCCTTCAGGGGCCTACAATGAGCAGTTCTTC
CDR3: CASSPSGAYNEQFF

D: TRBD2
J: TRBJ2-4
size: many
V: TRBV11-3
DNA: TGTGCCAGCAGTAGCGGGGGGCCCGAAAACATTCAGTACTTC
CDR3: CASSSGGPENIQYF

D: .
J: TRBJ2-3
size: .
V: TRBV27
DNA: TGTGCCAGCAGTTTATTGACAGCTGTCCGGGATACGCAGTATTTT
CDR3: CASSLLTAVRDTQYF

D: .
J: TRBJ2-1
size: few
V: TRBV5-6
DNA: TGTGCCAGCAGCTTGGATTTAGGAAACTCCTACAATGAGCAGTTCTTC
CDR3: CASSLDLGNSYNEQFF

D: TRBD2
J: TRBJ2-5
size: .
V: TRBV11-3
DNA: TGTGCCAGCAGCTTAGGGGGGGGACAAGAGACCCAGTACTTC
CDR3: CASSLGGGQETQYF

D: .
J: TRBJ2-1
size: .
V: TRBV5-6
DNA: TGTGCCAGCGCCAGCACCGGGCTAGGGGGAATCAATGAGCAGTTCTTC
CDR3: CASASTGLGGINEQFF

D: TRBD2
J: TRBJ2-5
size: .
V: TRBV9
DNA: TGTGCCAGCAGCGGGACTAGCGGTCCCCTGGAGACCCAGTACTTC
CDR3: CASSGTSGPLETQYF

D: .
J: TRBJ2-7
size: .
V: TRBV2
DNA: TGTGCCAGCAGTGAATTTAGGAGGGACTACGAGCAGTACTTC
CDR3: CASSEFRRDYEQYF

D: .
J: TRBJ1-3
size: many
V: TRBV5-4
DNA: TGTGCCAGCAGCTTGCGTCAGACCTCTGGAAACACCATATATTTT
CDR3: CASSLRQTSGNTIYF

D: TRBD1
J: TRBJ1-2
size: .
V: TRBV2
DNA: TGTGCCAGCCTACTGGACAGGGGTGGCTATGGCTACACCTTC
CDR3: CASLLDRGGYGYTF

D: TRBD1
J: TRBJ2-1
size: .
V: TRBV4-1
DNA: TGCGCCAGCAGCCCCCTTTCGACAGGGGATGGTCAAATCAATGAGCAGTTCTTC
CDR3: CASSPLSTGDGQINEQFF

D: .
J: TRBJ1-2
size: .
V: TRBV29-1
DNA: TGCAGCGTTGTTATCCGGTATGGCTACACCTTC
CDR3: CSVVIRYGYTF

D: TRBD1
J: TRBJ1-1
size: .
V: TRBV5-1
DNA: TGCGCCAGCAGCTTGCGGACAGGGTCGGGCACTGAAGCTTTCTTT
CDR3: CASSLRTGSGTEAFF

D: .
J: TRBJ2-1
size: many
V: TRBV7-2
DNA: TGTGCCAGCAGGAGGGACTTTCAAAATGAGCAGTTCTTC
CDR3: CASRRDFQNEQFF

D: .
J: TRBJ1-3
size: .
V: TRBV4-2
DNA: TGTGCCAGCAGCCAAGGCTCCATGGGGGGAAACACCATATATTTT
CDR3: CASSQGSMGGNTIYF

D: .
J: TRBJ1-5
size: once
V: TRBV30
DNA: TGTGCCTGGAACCCAAACTTCGGGACCCAACATCAGCCCCAGCATTTT
CDR3: CAWNPNFGTQHQPQHF

D: TRBD1
J: TRBJ2-2
size: .
V: TRBV7-2
DNA: TGTGCCAGCAGCTTAGGCCCTACAGGGGGACCCGGGGAGCTGTTTTTT
CDR3: CASSLGPTGGPGELFF

D: .
J: TRBJ1-5
size: .
V: TRBV6-5
DNA: TGTGCCAGCAGGGGGATTGGGATTCTCAATCAGCCCCAGCATTTT
CDR3: CASRGIGILNQPQHF

D: .
J: TRBJ2-5
size: .
V: TRBV5-4
DNA: TGTGCCAGCAGCCTAGCACGCCAAGAGACCCAGTACTTC
CDR3: CASSLARQETQYF

D: TRBD2
J: TRBJ2-7
size: .
V: TRBV15
DNA: TGTGCCACCAGCACGGGCGGGAGTGGGGCAGGGCAGTACTTC
CDR3: CATSTGGSGAGQYF

D: .
J: TRBJ2-5
size: .
V: TRBV5-4
DNA: TGTGCCAGCAGCTCCCCGGGCAGACTCCAAGAGACCCAGTACTTC
CDR3: CASSSPGRLQETQYF

D: TRBD2
J: TRBJ2-1
size: once
V: TRBV9
DNA: TGTGCCAGCAGCGTTTCTCCGGGACTAGCTCTGAATGAGCAGTTCTTC
CDR3: CASSVSPGLALNEQFF

D: TRBD2
J: TRBJ2-1
size: medium-sized
V: TRBV5-4
DNA: TGTGCCAGCAGCTTGGCCAGCGGGAAGACTTACAATGAGCAGTTCTTC
CDR3: CASSLASGKTYNEQFF

D: TRBD1
J: TRBJ1-2
size: .
V: TRBV9
DNA: TGTGCCAGCAGAACGTCTCCAGGGGGCAGCTATGGCTACACCTTC
CDR3: CASRTSPGGSYGYTF

D: .
J: TRBJ1-2
size: .
V: TRBV4-2
DNA: TGTGCCAGCAGCTTGCCGAGGGTGGGTGGCTACACCTTC
CDR3: CASSLPRVGGYTF

D: TRBD1
J: TRBJ1-2
size: .
V: TRBV5-1
DNA: TGCGCCAGCAGCCCACAGGGGGCGGGGAGCTATGGCTACACCTTC
CDR3: CASSPQGAGSYGYTF

D: .
J: TRBJ2-7
size: .
V: TRBV11-3
DNA: TGTGCCAGCAGCTTAGGTTTCGGGGCTTCCTACGAGCAGTACTTC
CDR3: CASSLGFGASYEQYF

D: .
J: TRBJ1-1
size: few
V: TRBV6-1
DNA: TGTGCCAGCAGGAAGTTGGGGGGGAACACTGAAGCTTTCTTT
CDR3: CASRKLGGNTEAFF

D: .
J: TRBJ2-6
size: .
V: TRBV27
DNA: TGTGCCAGCAGTATCCTTCGACAGTCTGGGGCCAACGTCCTGACTTTC
CDR3: CASSILRQSGANVLTF

D: .
J: TRBJ1-5
size: many
V: TRBV30
DNA: TGTGCCTGGAGAGGTGGAGGGTTGGATCAGCCCCAGCATTTT
CDR3: CAWRGGGLDQPQHF

D: TRBD1
J: TRBJ1-2
size: few
V: TRBV2
DNA: TGTGCCAGCAGTGTCCTCCCGGGACAGAAAGCTAACTATGGCTACACCTTC
CDR3: CASSVLPGQKANYGYTF

D: .
J: TRBJ2-5
size: .
V: TRBV27
DNA: TGTGCCAGCTCCAGATCGGGGTCCGAGACCCAGTACTTC
CDR3: CASSRSGSETQYF

D: .
J: TRBJ2-3
size: few
V: TRBV10-3
DNA: TGTGCCACCGAGGCCACAGATACGCAGTATTTT
CDR3: CATEATDTQYF

D: .
J: TRBJ2-3
size: once
V: TRBV5-3
DNA: TGTGCCAGAAGCTTTATGGAGGACACAGATACGCAGTATTTT
CDR3: CARSFMEDTDTQYF

D: TRBD1
J: TRBJ2-2
size: many
V: TRBV19
DNA: TGTGCCAGTAGGGGGGGACAGGCGAACACCGGGGAGCTGTTTTTT
CDR3: CASRGGQANTGELFF

D: .
J: TRBJ1-4
size: .
V: TRBV19
DNA: TGTGCCAGTAGTCCCACAGGGTCGACGTTGTTTGAAAAACTGTTTTTT
CDR3: CASSPTGSTLFEKLFF

D: TRBD1
J: TRBJ2-7
size: .
V: TRBV6-6
DNA: TGTGCCAGCAGTTACACTCCCAGGGGGATCCACGAGCAGTACTTC
CDR3: CASSYTPRGIHEQYF

D: .
J: TRBJ1-5
size: .
V: TRBV7-8
DNA: TGTGCCAGCAGCTTAGCGGCTAGCAATCAGCCCCAGCATTTT
CDR3: CASSLAASNQPQHF

D: .
J: TRBJ1-2
size: medium-sized
V: TRBV18
DNA: TGTGCCAGCTCACCACTTACCTCGGGACCCCTGGGAGGCTACACCTTC
CDR3: CASSPLTSGPLGGYTF

D: .
J: TRBJ1-1
size: once
V: TRBV30
DNA: TGTGCCTGTGACAGCACTGAAGCTTTCTTT
CDR3: CACDSTEAFF